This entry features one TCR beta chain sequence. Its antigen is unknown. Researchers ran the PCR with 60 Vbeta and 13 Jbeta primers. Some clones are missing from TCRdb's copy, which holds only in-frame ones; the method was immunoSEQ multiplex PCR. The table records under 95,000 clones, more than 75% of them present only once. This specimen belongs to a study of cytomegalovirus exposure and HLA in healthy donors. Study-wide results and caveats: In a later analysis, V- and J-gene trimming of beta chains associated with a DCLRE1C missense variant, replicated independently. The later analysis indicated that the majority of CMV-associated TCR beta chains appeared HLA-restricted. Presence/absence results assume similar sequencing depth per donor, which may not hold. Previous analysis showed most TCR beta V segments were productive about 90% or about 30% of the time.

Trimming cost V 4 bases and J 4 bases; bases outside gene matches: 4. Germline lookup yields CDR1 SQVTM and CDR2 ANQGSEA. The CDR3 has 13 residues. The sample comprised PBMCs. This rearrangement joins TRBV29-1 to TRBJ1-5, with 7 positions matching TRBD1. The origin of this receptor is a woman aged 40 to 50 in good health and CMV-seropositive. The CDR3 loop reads CSVAGGRNQPQHF. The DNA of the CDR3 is TGCAGCGTTGCAGGGGGTCGGAATCAGCCCCAGCATTTT.